Listed below are T cell receptor beta chains from one sample, sequenced in a study of Ad26.COV2.S vaccination and SARS-CoV-2 variants. TCRdb keeps only in-frame clones here, not all; method: immunoSEQ multiplex PCR. The sample shows roughly 300,000 clones, 75% to 90% of them seen only once. The source material was peripheral blood, sampled in a trial of Ad26.COV2.S vaccine versus placebo. The source of these receptors is a person aged 18-60 years who received the Ad26.COV2.S COVID-19 vaccine or a placebo. Each CDR3 is given with its conserved first and last residue. D genes are given only for firm matches. The size of a clone is reported for some rows only, either as once, few or many, or as a class for expanded clones.

v_gene: TRBV28
j_gene: TRBJ2-2
d_gene: -
abundance: -
CDR3nt: TGTGCCAGCAGCCTCGGGACACTTTTCACCGGGGAGCTGTTTTTT
CDR3aa: CASSLGTLFTGELFF

v_gene: TRBV27
j_gene: TRBJ1-2
d_gene: TRBD1
abundance: -
CDR3nt: TGTGCCAGCAGCCGGGGACAGGGGCCAACTAACTATGGCTACACCTTC
CDR3aa: CASSRGQGPTNYGYTF

v_gene: TRBV7-2
j_gene: TRBJ1-5
d_gene: -
abundance: -
CDR3nt: TGTGCCAGCAGCTTTCTTGGTGATCAGCCCCAGCATTTT
CDR3aa: CASSFLGDQPQHF

v_gene: TRBV14
j_gene: TRBJ1-2
d_gene: -
abundance: few
CDR3nt: TGTGCCAGCAGCCAAGTGGGGAGCCCCCCTTATGGCTACACCTTC
CDR3aa: CASSQVGSPPYGYTF

v_gene: TRBV4-1
j_gene: TRBJ2-4
d_gene: -
abundance: -
CDR3nt: TGCGCCAGCAGCCAAGATAGGGCCATTCAGTACTTC
CDR3aa: CASSQDRAIQYF

v_gene: TRBV7-8
j_gene: TRBJ1-2
d_gene: -
abundance: -
CDR3nt: TGTGCCAGCAGCTCCGAGACAGGTCACGGAGGCTACACCTTC
CDR3aa: CASSSETGHGGYTF

v_gene: TRBV7-9
j_gene: TRBJ1-5
d_gene: -
abundance: -
CDR3nt: TGTGCCAGCAGCGGGGACAGCAATCAGCCCCAGCATTTT
CDR3aa: CASSGDSNQPQHF

v_gene: TRBV11-3
j_gene: TRBJ2-5
d_gene: -
abundance: -
CDR3nt: TGTGCCAGCAGCTTATTAGGACAGCAAGAGACCCAGTACTTC
CDR3aa: CASSLLGQQETQYF

v_gene: TRBV6-6
j_gene: TRBJ2-5
d_gene: -
abundance: -
CDR3nt: TGTGCCAGCAGTCCGGGAGAGACCCAGTACTTC
CDR3aa: CASSPGETQYF

v_gene: TRBV7-2
j_gene: TRBJ2-7
d_gene: -
abundance: -
CDR3nt: TGTGCCAGCAGCCCCCCGGCAGGTACCCCATTACGGTACGAGCAGTACTTC
CDR3aa: CASSPPAGTPLRYEQYF

v_gene: TRBV3-1/TRBV3-2
j_gene: TRBJ2-2
d_gene: -
abundance: few
CDR3nt: TGTGCCAGCAGCCAAAAACGGGGCTACGGCACCGGGGAGCTGTTTTTT
CDR3aa: CASSQKRGYGTGELFF

v_gene: TRBV7-2
j_gene: TRBJ1-1
d_gene: -
abundance: -
CDR3nt: TGTGCCAGCAGCTTAGCGTCGGTCACTGAAGCTTTCTTT
CDR3aa: CASSLASVTEAFF

v_gene: TRBV7-3
j_gene: TRBJ2-1
d_gene: -
abundance: -
CDR3nt: TGTGCCAGCAGCTCCGGAGAGACTCAGTTCTTC
CDR3aa: CASSSGETQFF

v_gene: TRBV7-8
j_gene: TRBJ1-1
d_gene: TRBD1
abundance: few
CDR3nt: TGTGCCAGCAGCTTAGTAGGGACAGGGAGAGCGAACACTGAAGCTTTCTTT
CDR3aa: CASSLVGTGRANTEAFF

v_gene: TRBV5-1
j_gene: TRBJ2-1
d_gene: -
abundance: -
CDR3nt: TGCGCCAGCAGCCCGACTAGTATTGAGCAGTTCTTC
CDR3aa: CASSPTSIEQFF

v_gene: TRBV7-2
j_gene: TRBJ2-2
d_gene: TRBD2
abundance: -
CDR3nt: TGTGCCAGCAGCATTAGCGGGGGGGACACCGGGGAGCTGTTTTTT
CDR3aa: CASSISGGDTGELFF

v_gene: TRBV19
j_gene: TRBJ2-1
d_gene: -
abundance: -
CDR3nt: TGTGCCAGTAGTATGGGCGGGATGTCCTACAATGAGCAGTTCTTC
CDR3aa: CASSMGGMSYNEQFF

v_gene: TRBV6-5
j_gene: TRBJ1-1
d_gene: -
abundance: -
CDR3nt: TGTGCCAGCATGGGACCATGGAACACTGAAGCTTTCTTT
CDR3aa: CASMGPWNTEAFF

v_gene: TRBV10-1
j_gene: TRBJ2-2
d_gene: -
abundance: few
CDR3nt: TGCGCCAGCAGCTTGGTCCCTTTCGACCGACCCACCGGGGAGCTGTTTTTT
CDR3aa: CASSLVPFDRPTGELFF

v_gene: TRBV5-5
j_gene: TRBJ1-4
d_gene: -
abundance: -
CDR3nt: TGTGCCAGCAGCTTCGGCAGGGGCCCAGAAAAACTGTTTTTT
CDR3aa: CASSFGRGPEKLFF

v_gene: TRBV3-1/TRBV3-2
j_gene: TRBJ1-1
d_gene: -
abundance: -
CDR3nt: TGTGCCAGCAGCGGCCGGGGGGTGACTGAAGCTTTCTTT
CDR3aa: CASSGRGVTEAFF

v_gene: TRBV29-1
j_gene: TRBJ2-7
d_gene: TRBD1
abundance: -
CDR3nt: TGCAGCGTTGATGGGGGGGACAGGGAAACCTACGAGCAGTACTTC
CDR3aa: CSVDGGDRETYEQYF

v_gene: TRBV7-2
j_gene: TRBJ2-7
d_gene: -
abundance: -
CDR3nt: TGTGCCAGCAGCTTCACGACCGCCTACGAGCAGTACTTC
CDR3aa: CASSFTTAYEQYF

v_gene: TRBV4-1
j_gene: TRBJ2-3
d_gene: TRBD2
abundance: -
CDR3nt: TGCGCCAGCAGCCAAGCCAGAGCGGGGGGGAGCACAGATACGCAGTATTTT
CDR3aa: CASSQARAGGSTDTQYF